Below, 30 T cell receptor beta chains from the same sample are listed, as sequenced in a study of blood T cell repertoires in COVID-19. Repertoires were generated with immunoSEQ multiplex PCR, while TCRdb's copy carries only in-frame clones and drops some. The sample lists about 67,000 clones, about 82% seen once, with under 50% in the top ten. The sequencing sample was made of peripheral blood. The receptors were gathered from a human donor in a cohort sampled during active COVID-19.

V gene TRBV2 combines with J gene TRBJ1-6, with 10 bases fitting TRBD1. The CDR3 is made up of 18 amino acids. After removal of 0 bases from V and 2 bases from J, the junction contained 4 bases not matched to a gene. The germline V gene encodes CDR1 SNHLY and CDR2 FYNNEI. The CDR3 loop is CASSEAGQGLPYNSPLHF. CDR3 sequence (DNA): TGTGCCAGCAGTGAAGCGGGACAGGGGCTTCCCTATAATTCACCCCTCCACTTT. The whole variable domain, filled in from reference TRBV2 and TRBJ1-6, reads EPEVTQTPSHQVTQMGQEVILRCVPISNHLYFYWYRQILGQKVEFLVSFYNNEISEKSEIFDDQFSVERPDGSNFTLKIRSTKLEDSAMYFCASSEAGQGLPYNSPLHFGNGTRLTVT.

The chain couples TRBV19 to TRBJ1-2; D is possibly TRBD1 (6 bases). The CDR3 totals 14 residues. Trimming removed 9 bases at V and 0 bases at J, with 14 bases between. Germline values: CDR1 LNHDA, CDR2 SQIVND (reference sequence). The CDR3 reads CASKQGQANYGYTF. The CDR3 DNA reads as TGTGCCAGCAAACAGGGACAAGCTAACTATGGCTACACCTTC. The full variable domain, in which reference TRBV19 and TRBJ1-2 provide the parts outside the CDR3, is DGGITQSPKYLFRKEGQNVTLSCEQNLNHDAMYWYRQDPGQGLRLIYYSQIVNDFQKGDIAEGYSVSREKKESFPLTVTSAQKNPTAFYLCASKQGQANYGYTFGSGTRLTVV.

V usage is TRBV6-1 and J usage is TRBJ2-7; D remains unclear. Trimming took 2 bases from V and 3 from J, leaving 8 bases between them. The CDR3 spans 13 residues. The germline gives CDR1 MNHNS, CDR2 SASEGT. This chain's CDR3 is CASSETVSYEQYF. The CDR3 DNA is TGTGCCAGCAGTGAAACAGTGAGCTACGAGCAGTACTTC.

The chain joins TRBV5-1 to TRBJ1-4; TRBD1 aligns across 7 bases. V trimming: 4 bases; J trimming: 5 bases; junction bases outside the gene matches: 11. CDR3 length: 16 amino acids. Germline V gene sequence: CDR1 SGHRS, CDR2 YFSETQ. CDR3 DNA sequence: TGCGCCAGCAGCAAAGCGCCCGGGACAGAGAATGAAAAACTGTTTTTT. Its translation: CASSKAPGTENEKLFF.

The CDR3, as DNA: TGTGCCAGCAGCCCTACCACAGGCAGAAGAACTGAAGCTTTCTTT. Its protein is CASSPTTGRRTEAFF. This sequence joins TRBV27 and TRBJ1-1; D may be TRBD1 (5 bases). The V gene's germline CDR1 is MNHEY and CDR2 SMNVEV (reference sequence). Between the trimmed V and J ends, which lost 6 bases and 5 bases, there was a span of 19 bases. The CDR3 length is 15 residues.

The chain combines TRBV7-3 with TRBJ2-2; D gene unclear. There are 13 residues in the CDR3. CDR1 and CDR2 from the germline V gene are SGHTA and FQGTGA. V was shortened by 3 bases and J by 9 bases, with 11 bases between the two germline ends. This CDR3 is CASSLGWPRELFF. CDR3 nucleotides: TGTGCCAGCAGCTTGGGCTGGCCGCGGGAGCTGTTTTTT. The whole variable domain, remainder taken from reference TRBV7-3 and TRBJ2-2, is GAGVSQTPSNKVTEKGKYVELRCDPISGHTALYWYRQSLGQGPEFLIYFQGTGAADDSGLPNDRFFAVRPEGSVSTLKIQRTERGDSAVYLCASSLGWPRELFFGEGSRLTVL.

The chain recombines TRBV19 with TRBJ2-3, with D hard to call. The CDR3 contains 14 residues. The germline gives CDR1 LNHDA, CDR2 SQIVND (reference sequence). Trimming left V 4 bases short and J 6 bases short, with 14 bases between. CDR3 DNA: TGTGCCAGTAGTACTAGTACTTTCCCCGATACGCAGTATTTT. This sequence encodes CASSTSTFPDTQYF. The full variable domain, its missing parts supplied by reference TRBV19 and TRBJ2-3, is DGGITQSPKYLFRKEGQNVTLSCEQNLNHDAMYWYRQDPGQGLRLIYYSQIVNDFQKGDIAEGYSVSREKKESFPLTVTSAQKNPTAFYLCASSTSTFPDTQYFGPGTRLTVL.

J is TRBJ2-7 and V is TRBV18, with 8 nucleotides matching TRBD2. The CDR3 contains 16 residues. The germline gives CDR1 KGHSH, CDR2 LQKENI. V gave up 1 base and J gave up 3 bases; unmatched junction bases: 8. CDR3 in DNA: TGTGCCAGCTCACCACGGATTAGCGGGGCTTTCTACGAGCAGTACTTC. Translated: CASSPRISGAFYEQYF.

This sequence joins TRBV2 and TRBJ1-2; TRBD1 agrees at 7 bases. Germline V CDR1 and CDR2: SNHLY, FYNNEI. The V segment lost 7 bases and the J segment 5 bases; nucleotides outside the gene matches: 10. The CDR3 consists of 14 residues. The CDR3 loop reads CASNNRGSPYGYTF. CDR3 sequence (DNA): TGTGCCAGCAACAACAGGGGCTCGCCATATGGCTACACCTTC.

The V and J genes are TRBV5-4 and TRBJ2-1; a possible D gene is TRBD2 (5 bases). Trimming shortened V by 4 bases and J by 0 bases, and 11 bases separated the two germline ends. CDR3 length equals 15 residues. Germline V gene sequence: CDR1 SGHNT, CDR2 YYREEE (reference sequence). CDR3 sequence: CASSTGRSSYNEQFF. Written as DNA, the CDR3 is TGTGCCAGCAGCACGGGAAGGAGCTCCTACAATGAGCAGTTCTTC.

The gene calls are TRBV28 and TRBJ2-7, with 8 bases matching TRBD1. Looked up from germline, CDR1 is MDHEN and CDR2 is SYDVKM. CDR3 length: 14 amino acids. Trimming at V came to 7 bases and at J to 6 bases, leaving 11 bases not matched to a gene. The CDR3 DNA is TGTGCCAGCAACCCCCAGACAGGGGACTCCGAGCAGTACTTC. As protein: CASNPQTGDSEQYF.

The chain is built from TRBV7-9 and TRBJ2-1; possibly TRBD1 for D (5 bases). The V gene's germline CDR1 is SEHNR and CDR2 FQNEAQ (reference sequence). The CDR3 covers 14 residues. Trimming took off 6 bases at V and 0 bases at J, with 9 bases between the two ends. The CDR3 loop is CASRGVSSYNEQFF. The CDR3 nucleotides are TGTGCCAGCAGAGGGGTAAGCTCCTACAATGAGCAGTTCTTC.

The chain couples TRBV4-3 to TRBJ2-1; 9 nucleotides agree with TRBD2. V shed 2 bases and J 4 bases; nucleotides not matched to a gene: 6. Looked up from germline, CDR1 is LGHNA and CDR2 is YSLEER. The CDR3 sequence is 16 residues long. The CDR3 spells CASSQRASGVYNEQFF. The CDR3 nucleotides are TGCGCCAGCAGCCAAAGGGCTAGCGGGGTTTACAATGAGCAGTTCTTC.

A note on this clone: Different DNA sequences within this sample yield the same CDR3. This chain joins TRBV5-1 and TRBJ1-5; the match to TRBD1 covers 7 bases. Germline V gives CDR1 SGHRS, CDR2 YFSETQ. This CDR3 is built from 15 residues. Trimming removed 3 bases from V and 0 bases from J; junction bases left unmatched: 3. The CDR3 bases are TGCGCCAGCAGCTCGACAGGGAATAGCAATCAGCCCCAGCATTTT. Translating gives CASSSTGNSNQPQHF.

The genes are TRBV4-2 and TRBJ2-3; D may be TRBD2 (6 bases). This CDR3 comprises 16 residues. Germline assignment: CDR1 LGHNA and CDR2 YNFKEQ. V lost 4 bases to trimming and J lost 0 bases, with 14 bases between them. The CDR3 DNA reads TGTGCCAGCAGCCTCGGGAGACAATCTAGCACAGATACGCAGTATTTT. Translation gives CASSLGRQSSTDTQYF.

This sequence joins TRBV5-1 and TRBJ2-3; the match to TRBD1 covers 7 bases. CDR1 SGHRS and CDR2 YFSETQ come from the germline V gene. This CDR3 comprises 15 residues. The J segment lost 0 bases and the V segment lost 4 bases, leaving 5 bases of the junction unmatched. The CDR3 is CASSGGQASTDTQYF. The CDR3 bases are TGCGCCAGCAGCGGCGGACAGGCAAGCACAGATACGCAGTATTTT.

The gene calls are TRBV18 and TRBJ2-1, with 8 nucleotides matching TRBD1. This CDR3 has 15 residues. The V segment lost 6 bases and the J segment 0 bases; nucleotides outside the gene matches: 4. From germline, CDR1 is KGHSH and CDR2 LQKENI. The CDR3 bases are TGTGCCAGCTCTCCAGGACAGGGCTCCTACAATGAGCAGTTCTTC. It specifies CASSPGQGSYNEQFF.

The chain combines TRBV9 with TRBJ1-6, with 10 bases identical to TRBD1. The CDR3 is 16 amino acids. The V gene's germline CDR1 is SGDLS and CDR2 YYNGEE. The ends lost 3 bases at V and 8 bases at J; junction bases unmatched: 8. The CDR3 DNA reads TGTGCCAGCAGCGAGTGGGACAGGGGCACGTATTCACCCCTCCACTTT. This gives the protein CASSEWDRGTYSPLHF.

The count of this clone is one. The rearrangement joins TRBV28 to TRBJ2-1; 9 bases match TRBD1. This CDR3 comprises 14 residues. Losses at the gene ends were 5 bases for V and 8 bases for J; bases not matched to a gene: 7. The V gene's germline CDR1 is MDHEN and CDR2 SYDVKM. This chain's CDR3 is CASSMTGGTDEQFF. As DNA, the CDR3 is TGTGCCAGCAGTATGACAGGGGGAACGGATGAGCAGTTCTTC.

CDR3 nucleotides: TGTGCCAGCAGCCTTCGGACAGGGAACAATGAGCAGTTCTTC. Amino acids: CASSLRTGNNEQFF. The gene calls are TRBV7-8 and TRBJ2-1; 8 bases align to TRBD1. There are 14 residues in the CDR3. CDR1 and CDR2 from the germline V gene are SGHVS and FQNEAQ. V shed 5 bases and J 5 bases; nucleotides not matched to a gene: 5.

This clone has just a few counts. The V call is TRBV9, the J call TRBJ2-3; 7 positions match TRBD2. The trim removed 4 bases at V and 0 bases at J, leaving 8 bases unmatched. The CDR3 has 16 amino acids. Germline V gene sequence: CDR1 SGDLS, CDR2 YYNGEE. Here the CDR3 reads CASSPLAGTSTDTQYF. In DNA form, the CDR3 reads TGTGCCAGCAGCCCCTTAGCGGGCACGAGCACAGATACGCAGTATTTT. Combining the CDR3 with reference TRBV9 and TRBJ2-3 gives the whole variable domain DSGVTQTPKHLITATGQRVTLRCSPRSGDLSVYWYQQSLDQGLQFLIQYYNGEERAKGNILERFSAQQFPDLHSELNLSSLELGDSALYFCASSPLAGTSTDTQYFGPGTRLTVL.

The chain links TRBV11-2 to TRBJ2-5; the D gene is possibly TRBD1 (5 bases). The length of the CDR3 is 15 residues. Germline CDR1 SGHAT, CDR2 FQNNGV. V was trimmed by 3 bases and J by 2 bases, leaving 13 bases between them. The DNA of the CDR3 is TGTGCCAGCAGCTTCCCCGACAGAGATCAAGAGACCCAGTACTTC. This gives the protein CASSFPDRDQETQYF.

The CDR3 nucleotides are TGTGCCAGCAGTTTCAGCGGTCGTCAGCCCCAGCATTTT. Protein: CASSFSGRQPQHF. The V gene is TRBV28, the J gene TRBJ1-5; no clear D gene. There are 13 residues in the CDR3. With 3 bases removed from V and 6 bases from J, the gap between germline ends came to 9 bases. CDR1 is MDHEN, CDR2 SYDVKM, per germline.

The chain combines TRBV10-3 with TRBJ2-1, with D maybe TRBD1 (6 bases). CDR3 length: 14 residues. The V gene lost 0 bases and the J gene lost 5 bases, with 8 bases spanning the gap. Germline CDR1 reads ENHRY; CDR2 reads SYGVKD. The CDR3 DNA sequence: TGTGCCATCAGTGAGTCGGGACAAAACAATGAGCAGTTCTTC. Translating gives CAISESGQNNEQFF.

The V gene is TRBV5-1, the J gene TRBJ2-7; TRBD1 matches at 8 bases. V trimming: 4 bases; J trimming: 3 bases; junction bases outside the gene matches: 3. CDR1 SGHRS and CDR2 YFSETQ come from the germline V gene. The CDR3 runs to 13 residues. The chain's CDR3 is CASSTDRGYEQYF. The DNA for the CDR3 is TGCGCCAGCAGCACCGACAGGGGCTACGAGCAGTACTTC.

This clone has only one observation. CDR3 in amino acids: CASSLYRPNEGYEQYF. The CDR3 DNA reads TGTGCCAGCAGCTTATACAGACCCAATGAGGGATACGAGCAGTACTTC. The chain uses TRBV7-6 and TRBJ2-7; D possibly corresponds to TRBD2 (5 bases). This CDR3 has 16 residues. Germline lookup yields CDR1 SGHVS and CDR2 FNYEAQ. Trimming shortened V by 2 bases and J by 4 bases, and 18 bases separated the two germline ends.

The chain links TRBV15 to TRBJ1-1; 10 bases fit TRBD1. CDR1 is LNHNV, CDR2 YYDKDF, per germline (reference sequence). The CDR3 consists of 18 residues. The trim removed 2 bases at V and 6 bases at J, leaving 15 bases unmatched. CDR3 coding DNA: TGTGCCACCAGCAGACCCCGACAGGGGGCCCTTCTCGGAGCTGAAGCTTTCTTT. As protein: CATSRPRQGALLGAEAFF. The variable domain in full, completed from reference TRBV15 and TRBJ1-1, reads DAMVIQNPRYQVTQFGKPVTLSCSQTLNHNVMYWYQQKSSQAPKLLFHYYDKDFNNEADTPDNFQSRRPNTSFCFLDIRSPGLGDTAMYLCATSRPRQGALLGAEAFFGQGTRLTVV.

The sample holds one count of this clone. The V call is TRBV7-9, the J call TRBJ2-1, with 9 bases matching TRBD1. V shed 0 bases, J shed 9 bases, and the junction held 6 bases outside the gene matches. The CDR3 has 15 amino acids. Germline CDR1 and CDR2: SEHNR and FQNEAQ (reference sequence). The CDR3 protein is CASSLAWDRVGEQFF. DNA of the CDR3: TGTGCCAGCAGCTTAGCCTGGGACAGGGTTGGTGAGCAGTTCTTC.

The rearrangement joins TRBV29-1 to TRBJ1-2; 8 nucleotides match TRBD1. CDR1 is SQVTM and CDR2 is ANQGSEA in the germline V gene. V was pared by 7 bases and J by 8 bases, with 15 bases of the junction left unmatched. The CDR3 has 14 residues. CDR3: CSALGGQDGRGYTF. The CDR3 DNA reads TGCAGCGCCCTCGGGGGACAGGACGGACGGGGCTACACCTTC.

The chain links TRBV10-2 to TRBJ2-4; D ambiguous. Germline V gene lookup returns CDR1 WSHSY and CDR2 SAAADI. Trimming shortened V by 6 bases and J by 7 bases, and 16 bases separated the two germline ends. The CDR3 contains 14 residues. The CDR3 DNA reads TGCGCCAGCAGCCCCGCCGCGACATTGAACATTCAGTACTTC. Translation: CASSPAATLNIQYF.